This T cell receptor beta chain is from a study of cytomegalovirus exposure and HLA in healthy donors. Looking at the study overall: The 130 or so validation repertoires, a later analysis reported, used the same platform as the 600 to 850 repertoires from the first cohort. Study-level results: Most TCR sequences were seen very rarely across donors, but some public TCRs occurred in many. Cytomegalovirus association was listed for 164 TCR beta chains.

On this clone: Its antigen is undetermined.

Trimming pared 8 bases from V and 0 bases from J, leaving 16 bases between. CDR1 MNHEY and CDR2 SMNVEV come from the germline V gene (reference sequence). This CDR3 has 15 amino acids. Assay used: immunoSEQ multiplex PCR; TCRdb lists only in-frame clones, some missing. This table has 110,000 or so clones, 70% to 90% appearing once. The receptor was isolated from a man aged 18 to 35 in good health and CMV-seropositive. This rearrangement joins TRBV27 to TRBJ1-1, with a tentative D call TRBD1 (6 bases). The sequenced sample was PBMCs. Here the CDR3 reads CASPTGKRVNTEAFF. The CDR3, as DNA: TGTGCCAGCCCAACAGGGAAAAGAGTGAACACTGAAGCTTTCTTT.